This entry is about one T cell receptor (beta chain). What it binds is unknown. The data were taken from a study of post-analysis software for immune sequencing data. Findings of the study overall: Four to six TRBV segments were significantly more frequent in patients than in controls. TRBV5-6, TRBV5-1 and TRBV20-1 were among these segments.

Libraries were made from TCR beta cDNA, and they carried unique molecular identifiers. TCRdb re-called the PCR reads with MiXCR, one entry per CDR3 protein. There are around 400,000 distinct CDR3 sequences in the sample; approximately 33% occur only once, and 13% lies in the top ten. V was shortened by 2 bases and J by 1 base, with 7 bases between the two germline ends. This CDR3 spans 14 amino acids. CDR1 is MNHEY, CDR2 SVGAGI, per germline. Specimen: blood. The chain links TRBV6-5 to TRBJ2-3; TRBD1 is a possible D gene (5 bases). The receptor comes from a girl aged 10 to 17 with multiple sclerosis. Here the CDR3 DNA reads TGTGCCAGCAGTTACCAAGGGGGCACAGATACGCAGTATTTT. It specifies CASSYQGGTDTQYF.